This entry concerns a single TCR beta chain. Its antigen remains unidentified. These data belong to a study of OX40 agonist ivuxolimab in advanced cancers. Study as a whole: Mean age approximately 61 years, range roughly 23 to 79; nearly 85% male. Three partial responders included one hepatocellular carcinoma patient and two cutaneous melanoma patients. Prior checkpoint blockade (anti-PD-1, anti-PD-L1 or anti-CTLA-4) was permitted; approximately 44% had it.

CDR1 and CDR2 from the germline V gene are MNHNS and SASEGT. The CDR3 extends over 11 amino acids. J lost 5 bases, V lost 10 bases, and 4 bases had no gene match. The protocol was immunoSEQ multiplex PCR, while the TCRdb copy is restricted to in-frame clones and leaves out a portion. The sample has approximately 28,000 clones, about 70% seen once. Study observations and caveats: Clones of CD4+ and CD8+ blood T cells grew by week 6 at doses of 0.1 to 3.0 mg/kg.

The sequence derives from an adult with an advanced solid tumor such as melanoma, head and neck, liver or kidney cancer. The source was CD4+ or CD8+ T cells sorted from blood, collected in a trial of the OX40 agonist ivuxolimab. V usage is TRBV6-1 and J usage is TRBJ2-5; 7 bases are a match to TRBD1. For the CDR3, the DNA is TGTGCCACCTTCAGGGGGGAGACCCAGTACTTC. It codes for CATFRGETQYF.